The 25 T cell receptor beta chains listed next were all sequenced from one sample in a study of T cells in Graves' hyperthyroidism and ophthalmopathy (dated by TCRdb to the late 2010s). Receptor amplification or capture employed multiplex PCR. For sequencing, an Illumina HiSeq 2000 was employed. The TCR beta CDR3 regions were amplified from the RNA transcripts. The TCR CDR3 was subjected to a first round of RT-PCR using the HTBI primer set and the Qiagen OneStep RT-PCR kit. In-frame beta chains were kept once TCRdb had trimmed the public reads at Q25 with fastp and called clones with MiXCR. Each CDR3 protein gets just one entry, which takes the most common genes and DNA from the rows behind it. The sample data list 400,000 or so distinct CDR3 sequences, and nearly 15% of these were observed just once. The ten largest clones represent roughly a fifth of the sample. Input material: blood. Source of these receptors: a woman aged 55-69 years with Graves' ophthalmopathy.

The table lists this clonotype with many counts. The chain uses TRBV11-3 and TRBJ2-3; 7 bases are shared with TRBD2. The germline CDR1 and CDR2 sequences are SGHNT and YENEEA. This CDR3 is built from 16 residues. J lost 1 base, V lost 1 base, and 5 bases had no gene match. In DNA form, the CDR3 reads TGTGCCAGCAGCTTAGGGGGGGGGGGTCGCACAGATACGCAGTATTTT. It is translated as CASSLGGGGRTDTQYF.

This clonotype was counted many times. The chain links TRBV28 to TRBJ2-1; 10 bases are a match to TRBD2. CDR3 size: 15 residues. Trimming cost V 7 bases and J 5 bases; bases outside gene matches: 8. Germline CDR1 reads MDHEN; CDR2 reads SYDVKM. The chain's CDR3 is CASTLLAGDNNEQFF. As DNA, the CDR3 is TGTGCCAGCACCCTCCTAGCGGGAGACAACAATGAGCAGTTCTTC.

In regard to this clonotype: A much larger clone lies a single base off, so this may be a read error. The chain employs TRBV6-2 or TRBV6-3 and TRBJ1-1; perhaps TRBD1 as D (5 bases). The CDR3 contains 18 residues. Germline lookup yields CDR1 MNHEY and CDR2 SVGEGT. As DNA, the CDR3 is TGTGCCAGCATTTACTCTACCCTAGAGACAGATCCTTACACTGAAGCTTTCTTT. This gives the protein CASIYSTLETDPYTEAFF.

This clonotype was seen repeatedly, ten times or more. The CDR3 DNA follows: TGTGCCAGCAGCCAACCCCCGAGGGGTAGCTCCTACAATGAGCAGTTCTTC. Translation: CASSQPPRGSSYNEQFF. The gene calls are TRBV3-1 and TRBJ2-1; D is tentatively TRBD1 or TRBD2 (5 bases each). The CDR3 length is 17 residues. Looked up from germline, CDR1 is LGHDT and CDR2 is YNNKEL (reference sequence). V lost 2 bases and J lost 0, with 14 bases in between.

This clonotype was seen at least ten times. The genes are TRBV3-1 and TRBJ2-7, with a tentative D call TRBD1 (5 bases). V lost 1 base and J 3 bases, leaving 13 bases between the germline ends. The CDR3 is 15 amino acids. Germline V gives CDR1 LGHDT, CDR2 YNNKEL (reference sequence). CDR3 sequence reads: CASSQGGHGGYEQYF. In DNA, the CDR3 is TGTGCCAGCAGCCAAGGCGGACACGGCGGCTACGAGCAGTACTTC.

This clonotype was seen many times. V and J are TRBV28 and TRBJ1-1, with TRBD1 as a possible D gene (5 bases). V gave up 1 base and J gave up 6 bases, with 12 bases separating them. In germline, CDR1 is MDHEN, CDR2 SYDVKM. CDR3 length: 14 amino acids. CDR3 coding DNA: TGTGCCAGCAGTTTATTCGAACAGGCACCTGAAGCTTTCTTT. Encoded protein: CASSLFEQAPEAFF.

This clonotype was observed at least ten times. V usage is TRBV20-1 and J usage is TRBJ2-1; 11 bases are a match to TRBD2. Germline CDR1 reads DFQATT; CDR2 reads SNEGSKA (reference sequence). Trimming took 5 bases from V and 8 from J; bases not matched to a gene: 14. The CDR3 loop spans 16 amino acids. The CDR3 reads CSAVYSGRARPDEQFF. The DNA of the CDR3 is TGCAGTGCTGTATATAGCGGGAGGGCCCGACCGGATGAGCAGTTCTTC.

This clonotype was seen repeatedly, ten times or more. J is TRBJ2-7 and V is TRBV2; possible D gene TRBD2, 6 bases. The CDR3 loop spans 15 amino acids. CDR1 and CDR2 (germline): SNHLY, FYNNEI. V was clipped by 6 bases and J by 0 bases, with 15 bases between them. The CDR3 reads CASRVWRRASYEQYF. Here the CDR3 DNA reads TGTGCCAGCAGGGTCTGGCGGAGGGCCTCCTACGAGCAGTACTTC.

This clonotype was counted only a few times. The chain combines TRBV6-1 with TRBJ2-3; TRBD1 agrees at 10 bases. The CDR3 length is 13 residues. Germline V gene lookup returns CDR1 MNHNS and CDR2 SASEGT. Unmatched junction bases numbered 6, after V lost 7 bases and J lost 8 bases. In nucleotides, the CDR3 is TGTGCCAGCACGAGACAGGGGGCACGTACGCAGTATTTT. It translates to CASTRQGARTQYF.

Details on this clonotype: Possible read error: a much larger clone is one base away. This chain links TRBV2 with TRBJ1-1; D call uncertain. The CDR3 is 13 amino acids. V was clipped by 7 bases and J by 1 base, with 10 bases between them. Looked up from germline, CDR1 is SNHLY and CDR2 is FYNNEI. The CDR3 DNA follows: TGTGCCAGCACCCAGATTCCGAACACTGAAGCTTTCTTT. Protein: CASTQIPNTEAFF. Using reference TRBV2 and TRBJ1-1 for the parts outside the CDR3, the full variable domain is EPEVTQTPSHQVTQMGQEVILRCVPISNHLYFYWYRQILGQKVEFLVSFYNNEISEKSEIFDDQFSVERPDGSNFTLKIRSTKLEDSAMYFCASTQIPNTEAFFGQGTRLTVV.

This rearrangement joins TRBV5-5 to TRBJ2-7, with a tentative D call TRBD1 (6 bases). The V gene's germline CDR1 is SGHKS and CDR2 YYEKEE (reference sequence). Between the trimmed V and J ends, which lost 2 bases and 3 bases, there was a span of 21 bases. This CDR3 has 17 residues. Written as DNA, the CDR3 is TGTGCCAGCAGCTTAGGGGCTTTGGGGGCAGGGCACTACGAGCAGTACTTC. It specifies CASSLGALGAGHYEQYF.

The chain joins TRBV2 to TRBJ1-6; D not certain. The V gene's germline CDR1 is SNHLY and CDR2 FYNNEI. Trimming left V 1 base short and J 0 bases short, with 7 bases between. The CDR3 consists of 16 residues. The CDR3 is CASSEVVSSYNSPLHF. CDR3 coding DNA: TGTGCCAGCAGTGAAGTGGTCAGCTCCTATAATTCACCCCTCCACTTT.

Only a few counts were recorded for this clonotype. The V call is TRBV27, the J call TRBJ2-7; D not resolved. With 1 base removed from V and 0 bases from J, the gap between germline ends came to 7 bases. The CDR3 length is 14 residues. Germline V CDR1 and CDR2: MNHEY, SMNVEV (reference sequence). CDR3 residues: CASSLFGPSYEQYF. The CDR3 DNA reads TGTGCCAGCAGTTTATTTGGTCCCTCCTACGAGCAGTACTTC.

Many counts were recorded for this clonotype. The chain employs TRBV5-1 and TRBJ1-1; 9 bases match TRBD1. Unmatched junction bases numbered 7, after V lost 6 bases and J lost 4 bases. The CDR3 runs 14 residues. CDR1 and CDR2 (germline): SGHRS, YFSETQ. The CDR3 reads CASTLGQGGTEAFF. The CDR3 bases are TGCGCCAGCACTTTGGGACAGGGAGGCACTGAAGCTTTCTTT.

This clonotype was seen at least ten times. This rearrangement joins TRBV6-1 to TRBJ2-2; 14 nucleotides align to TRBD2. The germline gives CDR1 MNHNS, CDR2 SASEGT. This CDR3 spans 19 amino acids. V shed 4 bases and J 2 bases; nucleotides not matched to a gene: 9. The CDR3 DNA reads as TGTGCCAGCAGTGGAAAGACTAGCGGGAGGGTAATAAACACCGGGGAGCTGTTTTTT. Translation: CASSGKTSGRVINTGELFF.

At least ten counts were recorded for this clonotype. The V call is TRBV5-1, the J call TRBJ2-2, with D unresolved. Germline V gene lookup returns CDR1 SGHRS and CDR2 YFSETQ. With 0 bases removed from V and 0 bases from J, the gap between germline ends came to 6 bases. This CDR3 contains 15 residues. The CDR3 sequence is CASSLDLANTGELFF. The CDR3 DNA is TGCGCCAGCAGCTTGGACCTAGCGAACACCGGGGAGCTGTTTTTT. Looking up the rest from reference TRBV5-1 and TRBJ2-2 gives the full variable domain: KAGVTQTPRYLIKTRGQQVTLSCSPISGHRSVSWYQQTPGQGLQFLFEYFSETQRNKGNFPGRFSGRQFSNSRSEMNVSTLELGDSALYLCASSLDLANTGELFFGEGSRLTVL.

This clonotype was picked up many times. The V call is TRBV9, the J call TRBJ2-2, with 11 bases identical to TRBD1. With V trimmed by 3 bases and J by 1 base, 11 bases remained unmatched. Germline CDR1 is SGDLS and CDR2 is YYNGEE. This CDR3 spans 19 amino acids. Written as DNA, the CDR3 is TGTGCCAGCAGCGCAATTGGACAGGGGGCGATGAGGAACACCGGGGAGCTGTTTTTT. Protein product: CASSAIGQGAMRNTGELFF. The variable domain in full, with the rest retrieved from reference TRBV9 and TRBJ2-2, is DSGVTQTPKHLITATGQRVTLRCSPRSGDLSVYWYQQSLDQGLQFLIQYYNGEERAKGNILERFSAQQFPDLHSELNLSSLELGDSALYFCASSAIGQGAMRNTGELFFGEGSRLTVL.

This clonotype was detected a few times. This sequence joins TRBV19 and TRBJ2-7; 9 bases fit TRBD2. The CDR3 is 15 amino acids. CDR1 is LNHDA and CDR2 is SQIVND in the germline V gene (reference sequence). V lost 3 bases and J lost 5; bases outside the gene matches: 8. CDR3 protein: CASSIELAGLHEQYF. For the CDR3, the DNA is TGTGCCAGTAGTATCGAACTAGCGGGCCTCCACGAGCAGTACTTC.

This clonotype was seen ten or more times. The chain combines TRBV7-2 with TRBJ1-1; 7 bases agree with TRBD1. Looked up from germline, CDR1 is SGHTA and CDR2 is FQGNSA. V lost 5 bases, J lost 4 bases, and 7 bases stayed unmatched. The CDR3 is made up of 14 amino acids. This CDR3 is CASSRQGPSTEAFF. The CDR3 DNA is TGTGCCAGCAGCCGACAGGGCCCGTCCACTGAAGCTTTCTTT.

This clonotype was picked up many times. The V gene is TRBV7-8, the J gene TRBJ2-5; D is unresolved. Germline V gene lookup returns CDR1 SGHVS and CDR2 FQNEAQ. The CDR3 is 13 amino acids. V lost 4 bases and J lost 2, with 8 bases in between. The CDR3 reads CASSYDQQETQYF. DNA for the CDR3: TGTGCCAGCAGCTACGACCAGCAAGAGACCCAGTACTTC.

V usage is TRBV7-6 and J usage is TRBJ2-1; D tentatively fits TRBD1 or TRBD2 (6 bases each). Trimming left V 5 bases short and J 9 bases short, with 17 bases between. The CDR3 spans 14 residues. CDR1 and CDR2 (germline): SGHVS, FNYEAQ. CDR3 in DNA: TGTGCCAGCAGCCGAACTAGGGGGGTTGGTGAGCAGTTCTTC. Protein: CASSRTRGVGEQFF.

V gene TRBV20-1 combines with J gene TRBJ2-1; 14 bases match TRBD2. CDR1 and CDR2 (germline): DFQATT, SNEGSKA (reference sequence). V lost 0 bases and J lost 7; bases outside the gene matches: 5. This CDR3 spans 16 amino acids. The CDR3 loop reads CSARELGTSGSNEQFF. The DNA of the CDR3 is TGCAGTGCTAGAGAACTCGGGACTAGCGGGAGTAATGAGCAGTTCTTC.

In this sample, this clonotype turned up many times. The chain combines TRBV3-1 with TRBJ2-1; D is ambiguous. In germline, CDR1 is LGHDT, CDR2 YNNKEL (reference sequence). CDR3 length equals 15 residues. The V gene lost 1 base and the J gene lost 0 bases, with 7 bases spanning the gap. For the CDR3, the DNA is TGTGCCAGCAGCCAAGGAACGGTCTCCTACAATGAGCAGTTCTTC. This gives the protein CASSQGTVSYNEQFF.

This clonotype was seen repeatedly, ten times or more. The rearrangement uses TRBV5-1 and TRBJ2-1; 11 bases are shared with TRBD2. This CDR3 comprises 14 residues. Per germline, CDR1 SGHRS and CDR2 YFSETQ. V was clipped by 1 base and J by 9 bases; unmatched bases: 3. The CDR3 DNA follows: TGCGCCAGCAGCTTGTCACTAGCGGGAGTTGAGCAGTTCTTC. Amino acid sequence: CASSLSLAGVEQFF.

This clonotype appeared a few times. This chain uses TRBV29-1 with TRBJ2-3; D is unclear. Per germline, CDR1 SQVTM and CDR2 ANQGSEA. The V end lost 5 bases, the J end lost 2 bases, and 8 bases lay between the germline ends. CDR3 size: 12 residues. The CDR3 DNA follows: TGCAGCGTTTCCCGGACCACAGATACGCAGTATTTT. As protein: CSVSRTTDTQYF.